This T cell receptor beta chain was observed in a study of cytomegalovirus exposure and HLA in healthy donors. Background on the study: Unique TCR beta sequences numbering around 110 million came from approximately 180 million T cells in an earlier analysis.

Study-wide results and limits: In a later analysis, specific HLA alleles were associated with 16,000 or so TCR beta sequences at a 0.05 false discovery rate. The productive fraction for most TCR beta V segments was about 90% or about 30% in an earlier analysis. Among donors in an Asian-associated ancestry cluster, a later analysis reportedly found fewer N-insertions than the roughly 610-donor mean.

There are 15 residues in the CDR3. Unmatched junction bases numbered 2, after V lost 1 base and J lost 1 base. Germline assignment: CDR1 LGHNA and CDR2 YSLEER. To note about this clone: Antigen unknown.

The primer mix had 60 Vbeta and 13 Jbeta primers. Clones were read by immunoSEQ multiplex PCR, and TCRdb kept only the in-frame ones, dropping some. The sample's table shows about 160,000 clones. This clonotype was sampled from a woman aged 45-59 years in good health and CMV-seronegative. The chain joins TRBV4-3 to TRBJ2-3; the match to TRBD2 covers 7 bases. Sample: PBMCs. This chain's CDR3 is CASSQGTRGTDTQYF. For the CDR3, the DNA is TGCGCCAGCAGCCAAGGGACTAGAGGCACAGATACGCAGTATTTT.